The present T cell receptor (beta chain) was sequenced within a study of identical twins. This clonotype was found many times. In every case, the donor was a healthy Caucasian. TCRdb used MiXCR to reprocess the 5' RACE reads, holding one entry per CDR3 protein. This table has about 220,000 distinct CDR3 sequences, 6.5% to 8.5% appearing once. The same data also went into a second study, on yellow fever vaccine responses in identical twins.

The sequenced material came from memory (CD45RO+) T cells sorted from blood. This sequence was found in a woman aged 18-29 years in good health.

The CDR3 bases are TGCGCCAGCAGCCCCTGGTCAGGCGCCTACAATGAGCAGTTCTTC. Its protein product is CASSPWSGAYNEQFF. This chain connects TRBV5-1 to TRBJ2-1; no reliable D call. CDR3 length: 15 residues. The germline gives CDR1 SGHRS, CDR2 YFSETQ. Deletions cut 4 bases from V and 2 bases from J, with 13 bases between.